The clone carrying this T cell receptor (beta chain) has only one observation. Its target is not known. The sample originates from a study of OX40 agonist ivuxolimab in advanced cancers. In the study overall: Participants, 82.7% male, averaged approximately 65 years of age, ranging from about 23 to 85. Past anti-PD-1, anti-PD-L1 or anti-CTLA-4 therapy was accepted, and roughly 38% had received some. Study-level findings and limits: In a subset of nonresponders, normalized T-cell clonal expansion was also low. More expanded clones were found, on average, in CD8+ than in CD4+ T cells.

Sequencing was performed with immunoSEQ multiplex PCR; in TCRdb, only in-frame clones are kept and a portion is missing. The sample has some 26,000 clones, about 86% seen once. Germline V CDR1 and CDR2: SGHDT, YYEEEE. The CDR3 runs to 14 residues. J gave up 6 bases and V 2 bases, and 5 bases lay outside the gene matches. The TCR originated in an adult with an advanced solid tumor such as melanoma, head and neck, liver or kidney cancer. The sequencing used CD4+ or CD8+ T cells sorted from blood, collected in a trial of the OX40 agonist ivuxolimab. The rearrangement links TRBV5-6 to TRBJ2-7; 10 positions match TRBD1. The CDR3 DNA reads as TGTGCCAGCAGCTTTGGGACAGGGGATTCCGAGCAGTACTTC. It translates to CASSFGTGDSEQYF.